Each of the 31 T cell receptor beta chains below was sequenced from the same sample in a study of Ad26.COV2.S vaccination and SARS-CoV-2 variants. Treatment given: some 20 received Ad26.COV2.S at low or high dose, single or two shots; roughly five received placebo; per-sample allocation not given. Material that was analyzed had been drawn on day 63 after the first vaccine or placebo injection. The method was immunoSEQ multiplex PCR; TCRdb's version includes in-frame clones alone and lacks a portion of them. The sample carries 500,000 or so clones, roughly nine tenths recorded once. Sequenced material: peripheral blood, taken in a trial of Ad26.COV2.S vaccine versus placebo. Receptors originate from a person aged 18-65 years who received the Ad26.COV2.S COVID-19 vaccine or a placebo.

This sequence joins TRBV12-5 and TRBJ2-1; 11 nucleotides match TRBD2. J lost 9 bases, V lost 9 bases, and 22 bases had no gene match. The CDR3 runs to 18 residues. Germline assignment: CDR1 LGHNT and CDR2 FRNRAP. CDR3 coding DNA: TGTGCTAGCTTGCCCTCCCTTAAACTAGCGGGAGAGGTGGTTGAGCAGTTCTTC. Its protein is CASLPSLKLAGEVVEQFF. The full variable domain, its missing parts supplied by reference TRBV12-5 and TRBJ2-1, is DARVTQTPRHKVTEMGQEVTMRCQPILGHNTVFWYRQTMMQGLELLAYFRNRAPLDDSGMPKDRFSAEMPDATLATLKIQPSEPRDSAVYFCASLPSLKLAGEVVEQFFGPGTRLTVL.

J is TRBJ2-6 and V is TRBV4-3; possible D gene TRBD1, 6 bases. The CDR3 has 17 residues. The germline V gene encodes CDR1 LGHNA and CDR2 YSLEER. Deletions cut 6 bases from V and 1 base from J, with 16 bases between. This CDR3 reads CASRVVYQGSGANVLTF. The CDR3 DNA sequence: TGCGCCAGCAGAGTGGTTTATCAGGGGTCTGGGGCCAACGTCCTGACTTTC.

This rearrangement joins TRBV11-3 to TRBJ1-1, with 9 bases that match TRBD1. J lost 2 bases, V lost 7 bases, and 14 bases had no gene match. The CDR3 spans 17 residues. Germline CDR1 and CDR2: SGHNT and YENEEA. The CDR3 bases are TGTGCCAGCAACCCAAGGACGTGGGGACAGGGAAACACTGAAGCTTTCTTT. Translation: CASNPRTWGQGNTEAFF. The whole variable domain, filled in from reference TRBV11-3 and TRBJ1-1, reads EAGVVQSPRYKIIEKKQPVAFWCNPISGHNTLYWYLQNLGQGPELLIRYENEEAVDDSQLPKDRFSAERLKGVDSTLKIQPAELGDSAVYLCASNPRTWGQGNTEAFFGQGTRLTVV.

This sequence joins TRBV29-1 and TRBJ1-1, with 7 bases lining up with TRBD1. Trimming at V came to 8 bases and at J to 4 bases, leaving 13 bases not matched to a gene. Germline-derived CDR1 and CDR2 are SQVTM and ANQGSEA. CDR3 length: 14 amino acids. The CDR3 region has the DNA TGCAGCCCTCAAAAGGGGGCGCGGGGCACTGAAGCTTTCTTT. Protein product: CSPQKGARGTEAFF.

This chain connects TRBV5-1 to TRBJ1-4; 9 bases align to TRBD1. CDR3 length: 15 residues. Germline lookup yields CDR1 SGHRS and CDR2 YFSETQ. J gave up 7 bases and V 1 base, and 5 bases lay outside the gene matches. The CDR3 spells CASSLLGQGTEKLFF. In nucleotides, the CDR3 is TGCGCCAGCAGCTTGTTGGGACAGGGCACTGAAAAACTGTTTTTT.

J is TRBJ1-4 and V is TRBV4-2; D perhaps matches TRBD1 (6 bases). Trimming took 2 bases from V and 7 from J, leaving 20 bases between them. The germline V gene has CDR1 LGHNA and CDR2 YNFKEQ. This CDR3 has 17 residues. For the CDR3, the DNA is TGTGCCAGCAGCCAAAAGAAAACAGGGAGGAGAAGTGAAAAACTGTTTTTT. Translated, it gives CASSQKKTGRRSEKLFF.

The chain carries TRBV9 and TRBJ1-5; no clear D. V was shortened by 0 bases and J by 3 bases, with 4 bases between the two germline ends. The CDR3 spans 13 residues. CDR1 and CDR2 from the germline V gene are SGDLS and YYNGEE. The CDR3 DNA is TGTGCCAGCAGCGTAGATGTCAATCAGCCCCAGCATTTT. The encoded protein is CASSVDVNQPQHF.

The rearrangement uses TRBV7-3 and TRBJ2-1; 11 bases match TRBD2. CDR1 SGHTA and CDR2 FQGTGA come from the germline V gene. This CDR3 region has 17 residues. V dropped 5 bases and J dropped 4; count of bases not matched to a gene: 10. The CDR3 spells CASSQYSGTSGYNEQFF. The DNA for the CDR3 is TGTGCCAGCAGCCAATATTCAGGGACTAGCGGTTACAATGAGCAGTTCTTC. Full variable domain (outside the CDR3, taken from reference TRBV7-3 and TRBJ2-1): GAGVSQTPSNKVTEKGKYVELRCDPISGHTALYWYRQSLGQGPEFLIYFQGTGAADDSGLPNDRFFAVRPEGSVSTLKIQRTERGDSAVYLCASSQYSGTSGYNEQFFGPGTRLTVL.

The J gene is TRBJ2-3, the V gene TRBV10-3; TRBD2 might be the D (5 bases). Germline V gene lookup returns CDR1 ENHRY and CDR2 SYGVKD. V lost 6 bases to trimming and J lost 6 bases, with 10 bases between them. This CDR3 is 12 amino acids long. DNA for the CDR3: TGTGCCATCAGGGCGGGTGGGGATACGCAGTATTTT. Protein product: CAIRAGGDTQYF.

The gene calls are TRBV6-1 and TRBJ2-1; no firm D call. Trimming removed 2 bases from V and 2 bases from J, with 10 bases in between. The CDR3 length is 15 residues. CDR1 and CDR2 from the germline V gene are MNHNS and SASEGT. The CDR3 here is CASSELGLPYNEQFF. The CDR3 nucleotides are TGTGCCAGCAGTGAACTAGGGTTGCCCTACAATGAGCAGTTCTTC.

The rearrangement joins TRBV18 to TRBJ2-2; tentatively, D is TRBD1 or TRBD2 (5 bases each). Trimming took off 4 bases at V and 3 bases at J, with 12 bases between the two ends. CDR3 length equals 15 residues. Germline V gives CDR1 KGHSH, CDR2 LQKENI. CDR3 in DNA: TGTGCCAGCTCACGACTACAGGTTTACACCGGGGAGCTGTTTTTT. It codes for CASSRLQVYTGELFF.

The chain is built from TRBV28 and TRBJ1-4; tentatively, D is TRBD1 (5 bases). The V and J ends lost 2 bases and 7 bases respectively, with 11 bases between them. Looked up from germline, CDR1 is MDHEN and CDR2 is SYDVKM. The CDR3 runs 14 residues. Here the CDR3 DNA reads TGTGCCAGCAGTTTAATCGACAGCTTTGAAAAACTGTTTTTT. Its translation is CASSLIDSFEKLFF.

The chain combines TRBV7-2 with TRBJ2-2; D is uncertain. This CDR3 has 15 residues. Germline values: CDR1 SGHTA, CDR2 FQGNSA. With 1 base removed from V and 3 bases from J, the gap between germline ends came to 9 bases. The CDR3 loop reads CASSLVGWDTGELFF. In DNA, the CDR3 is TGTGCCAGCAGCTTAGTGGGCTGGGACACCGGGGAGCTGTTTTTT.

The chain uses TRBV9 and TRBJ2-2; 7 bases agree with TRBD2. The germline V gene has CDR1 SGDLS and CDR2 YYNGEE. The CDR3 extends over 14 amino acids. The J segment lost 3 bases and the V segment lost 9 bases, leaving 8 bases of the junction unmatched. CDR3 sequence: CATGGGPDTGELFF. CDR3 nucleotides: TGTGCCACGGGCGGGGGTCCCGACACCGGGGAGCTGTTTTTT.

This clone was found once. This chain uses TRBV19 with TRBJ1-3; D is undetermined. Germline values: CDR1 LNHDA, CDR2 SQIVND (reference sequence). Trimming took 5 bases from V and 0 from J, leaving 11 bases between them. This CDR3 region has 15 residues. The CDR3 here is CASSLTPYSGNTIYF. The CDR3 DNA reads TGTGCCAGTAGTCTAACACCCTACTCTGGAAACACCATATATTTT.

This clone was seen more than once but under ten times. The genes are TRBV5-1 and TRBJ1-3; no reliable D call. This CDR3 has 14 amino acids. With 5 bases removed from V and 0 bases from J, the gap between germline ends came to 9 bases. Germline assignment: CDR1 SGHRS and CDR2 YFSETQ. The CDR3 region is CASRSAGSGNTIYF. CDR3 DNA sequence: TGCGCCAGCAGGTCAGCGGGCTCTGGAAACACCATATATTTT.

The CDR3 region is CASSQDGTSGANVLTF. The CDR3 nucleotides are TGCGCCAGCAGCCAGGACGGGACCTCTGGGGCCAACGTCCTGACTTTC. J is TRBJ2-6 and V is TRBV5-1; D is tentatively TRBD1 or TRBD2 (5 bases each). Trimming pared 4 bases from V and 0 bases from J, leaving 11 bases between. There are 16 residues in the CDR3. CDR1 and CDR2 from the germline V gene are SGHRS and YFSETQ.

The V call is TRBV27, the J call TRBJ1-1, with TRBD1 as a possible D gene (6 bases). CDR3 length equals 14 residues. Germline CDR1 reads MNHEY; CDR2 reads SMNVEV (reference sequence). Trimming stripped 2 bases from V and 4 bases from J, with 11 bases between. CDR3: CASSLKGQATEAFF. The CDR3 DNA is TGTGCCAGCAGTTTAAAGGGACAAGCCACTGAAGCTTTCTTT.

This clone was picked up one time. V and J are TRBV7-2 and TRBJ2-7; 8 bases match TRBD2. The V and J ends lost 5 bases and 4 bases, in that order; junction bases with no gene match: 10. CDR3 length: 15 residues. Germline V CDR1 and CDR2: SGHTA, FQGNSA. In nucleotides, the CDR3 is TGTGCCAGCAGCACCCCGGGTAGCGGGATTTACGAGCAGTACGTC. As protein: CASSTPGSGIYEQYV.

This clone was detected once. The genes are TRBV5-1 and TRBJ1-6; D gene unclear. Trimming took off 4 bases at V and 8 bases at J, with 13 bases between the two ends. The CDR3 extends over 14 amino acids. In germline, CDR1 is SGHRS, CDR2 YFSETQ. CDR3 residues: CASSLRRGDSPLHF. The CDR3 bases are TGCGCCAGCAGCCTCCGACGAGGTGATTCACCCCTCCACTTT. Full variable domain (remainder filled in from reference TRBV5-1 and TRBJ1-6): KAGVTQTPRYLIKTRGQQVTLSCSPISGHRSVSWYQQTPGQGLQFLFEYFSETQRNKGNFPGRFSGRQFSNSRSEMNVSTLELGDSALYLCASSLRRGDSPLHFGNGTRLTVT.

The chain carries TRBV4-3 and TRBJ2-1; the D gene is possibly TRBD2 (5 bases). The CDR3 covers 14 residues. CDR1 LGHNA and CDR2 YSLEER come from the germline V gene. V was cut by 5 bases and J by 4 bases, with 12 bases left in between. CDR3 bases: TGCGCCAGCAGCGTTCCGGGATCTTACAATGAGCAGTTCTTC. It translates to CASSVPGSYNEQFF.

The chain employs TRBV12-3 or TRBV12-4 and TRBJ1-2, with D possibly TRBD1 on 5 matching bases. V was trimmed by 6 bases and J by 7 bases, leaving 12 bases between them. The CDR3 is made up of 12 amino acids. CDR3 DNA sequence: TGTGCCAGCAGCCTCGGGACCTTTGGCTACACCTTC. Its protein is CASSLGTFGYTF.

The chain recombines TRBV12-3 or TRBV12-4 with TRBJ1-1; D is unclear. The CDR3 contains 13 residues. The V and J ends lost 7 bases and 3 bases respectively, with 12 bases between them. The CDR3 is CASTRMVYTEAFF. The CDR3 coding sequence is TGTGCCAGCACCCGGATGGTGTACACTGAAGCTTTCTTT.

The chain couples TRBV5-5 to TRBJ1-5; possible D gene TRBD1, 5 bases. V lost 2 bases and J 5 bases, leaving 8 bases between the germline ends. The CDR3 is made up of 13 amino acids. The germline V gene encodes CDR1 SGHKS and CDR2 YYEKEE (reference sequence). CDR3 loop: CASSFGGDQPQHF. In nucleotides, the CDR3 is TGTGCCAGCAGCTTCGGGGGTGATCAGCCCCAGCATTTT. The full variable domain, its missing parts supplied by reference TRBV5-5 and TRBJ1-5, is DAGVTQSPTHLIKTRGQQVTLRCSPISGHKSVSWYQQVLGQGPQFIFQYYEKEERGRGNFPDRFSARQFPNYSSELNVNALLLGDSALYLCASSFGGDQPQHFGDGTRLSIL.

The V and J genes are TRBV19 and TRBJ2-3; 7 bases fit TRBD1. Trimming cost V 8 bases and J 4 bases; bases outside gene matches: 6. This CDR3 is built from 13 residues. Per the germline V gene, CDR1 is LNHDA and CDR2 is SQIVND (reference sequence). The CDR3 loop is CASAKGAADTQYF. CDR3 coding DNA: TGTGCCAGTGCCAAGGGGGCTGCAGATACGCAGTATTTT.

The CDR3 loop reads CASSLGGDRVEKLFF. As DNA, the CDR3 is TGTGCCAGCAGCTTAGGCGGGGACAGGGTCGAAAAACTGTTTTTT. The genes are TRBV7-2 and TRBJ1-4, with 9 bases that match TRBD1. The CDR3 is 15 amino acids. Germline CDR1 and CDR2: SGHTA and FQGNSA. V trimming: 1 base; J trimming: 8 bases; junction bases outside the gene matches: 5.

This chain joins TRBV6-5 and TRBJ2-6; D remains unclear. Deletions cut 1 base from V and 1 base from J, with 5 bases between. CDR1 and CDR2 from the germline V gene are MNHEY and SVGAGI. There are 15 residues in the CDR3. CDR3 loop: CASSYWGSGANVLTF. The CDR3 DNA follows: TGTGCCAGCAGTTACTGGGGTTCTGGGGCCAACGTCCTGACTTTC.

This clone came up a few times. J is TRBJ1-6 and V is TRBV27, with TRBD1 matching 7 bases. The CDR3 runs to 15 residues. The V and J ends lost 3 bases and 7 bases, in that order; junction bases with no gene match: 6. Germline values: CDR1 MNHEY, CDR2 SMNVEV (reference sequence). CDR3 DNA: TGTGCCAGCAGTTTCGGGGAACAGGGGAATTCACCCCTCCACTTT. This encodes CASSFGEQGNSPLHF.

This chain connects TRBV5-1 to TRBJ2-2; D unresolved. Germline values: CDR1 SGHRS, CDR2 YFSETQ. CDR3 length equals 15 residues. The germline V and J ends were trimmed by 1 base and 5 bases, with 12 bases remaining between them. For the CDR3, the DNA is TGCGCCAGCAGCTTGTTCGATTACCCAACCGGGGAGCTGTTTTTT. Protein: CASSLFDYPTGELFF.

The chain recombines TRBV4-2 with TRBJ2-6; D ambiguous. The CDR3 has 16 amino acids. CDR1 and CDR2 (germline): LGHNA, YNFKEQ. Between the trimmed V and J ends, which lost 0 bases and 1 base, there was a span of 7 bases. CDR3 coding DNA: TGTGCCAGCAGCCAAGATGTGGGGTCTGGGGCCAACGTCCTGACTTTC. Translation gives CASSQDVGSGANVLTF.

V gene TRBV30 combines with J gene TRBJ1-4; D unresolved. The germline gives CDR1 GTSNPN, CDR2 SVGIG (reference sequence). This CDR3 comprises 13 residues. V lost 1 base, J lost 4 bases, and 7 bases lay in between. For the CDR3, the DNA is TGTGCCTGGAGTGCGGATATTAATGAAAAACTGTTTTTT. Translation gives CAWSADINEKLFF.